The T cell receptor (beta chain) described here comes from a study of OX40 agonist ivuxolimab in advanced cancers. Looking at the study overall: A partial response was reached by three patients: one with hepatocellular carcinoma and two with cutaneous melanoma.

Clones were sequenced by immunoSEQ multiplex PCR, and TCRdb holds only the in-frame ones, with some missing. Here the sample spans roughly 45,000 clones, more than 75% being singletons. The CDR3 is 17 residues long. Trimming left V 3 bases short and J 4 bases short, with 22 bases between. The germline V gene encodes CDR1 SGHRS and CDR2 YFSETQ. This TCR derives from an adult with an advanced solid tumor such as melanoma, head and neck, liver or kidney cancer. Source: CD4+ or CD8+ T cells sorted from blood, taken in a trial of the OX40 agonist ivuxolimab. This chain uses TRBV5-1 with TRBJ2-5; D is perhaps TRBD2 (5 bases). DNA of the CDR3: TGCGCCAGCAGCTGGCCCCTAAAGGGAGTGGTGTCAGAGACCCAGTACTTC. It is translated as CASSWPLKGVVSETQYF.